The following is a T cell receptor (beta chain) sequence with its context. There are 14 residues in the CDR3. V trimming: 0 bases; J trimming: 3 bases; junction bases outside the gene matches: 3. The germline V gene has CDR1 SGHRS and CDR2 YFSETQ. This record comes from a study of blood T cells in healthy people across ages. Primed by a sample-barcoded 5' primer and a J-beta primer mix, a second PCR proceeded for about 6 to 12 cycles. Each CDR3 protein gets one entry after TCRdb re-called the 5' RACE reads with MiXCR. Counted here are 450,000 to 650,000 distinct CDR3 sequences, 24% occurring once; the ten biggest clones make up less than 9%. The data also belong to a second study, concerning T cells of mothers and their children. That work states: Each mother yielded more than 9 million TCR beta CDR3 reads. Each child yielded 2.5 million to 3 million reads.

The chain has TRBV5-1 and TRBJ2-7, with 7 bases aligning to TRBD1. The source of this sequence is a boy between 5 and 17 years old in good health. Sequenced input: blood. Here the CDR3 reads CASSLVPGGYEQYF. The CDR3 DNA sequence: TGCGCCAGCAGCTTGGTTCCAGGGGGCTACGAGCAGTACTTC.